This is a list of T cell receptor beta chains from one sample in a study of T cell changes during pregnancy in multiple sclerosis. This table comes from immunoSEQ multiplex PCR, and its TCRdb copy is limited to in-frame clones, with some not included. The repertoire includes more than 20,000 clones, approximately 92% of them detected once, and roughly 7.4% sits in the top ten. This specimen consisted of CD8+ T cells from peripheral blood mononuclear cells, obtained in the third trimester of pregnancy. Receptor source: a female donor with multiple sclerosis, enrolled in a pregnancy study. Each CDR3 is given with its conserved first and last residue. Each record gives: clone size, V gene, J gene, D gene, CDR3 protein, CDR3 DNA. The D gene is left open where the match is weak. The size field is filled for only some rows; it gives once, few, many or a size class.

-	TRBV6-6	TRBJ2-2	-	CASSYPPLLTGELFF	TGTGCCAGCAGTTACCCGCCTCTATTAACCGGGGAGCTGTTTTTT
few	TRBV19	TRBJ1-5	-	CASSTQETDGSQPQHF	TGTGCCAGTAGTACCCAGGAGACCGACGGGAGTCAGCCCCAGCATTTT
-	TRBV5-4	TRBJ2-7	-	CASSLDKSYEQYF	TGTGCCAGCAGCTTGGACAAATCCTACGAGCAGTACTTC
-	TRBV7-9	TRBJ2-1	-	CASSLENVGNEQFF	TGTGCCAGCAGCTTAGAAAATGTCGGCAATGAGCAGTTCTTC
-	TRBV6-1	TRBJ1-5	TRBD1	CASSPTGWYLPQHF	TGTGCCAGCAGTCCGACAGGGTGGTATCTGCCCCAGCATTTT
-	TRBV7-3	TRBJ2-3	TRBD2	CASSPGTSGPSTDTQYF	TGTGCCAGCAGCCCTGGGACTAGCGGGCCTAGCACAGATACGCAGTATTTT
-	TRBV5-4	TRBJ1-2	TRBD1	CASSTTAGTGIFGYTF	TGTGCCAGCAGCACGACGGCCGGGACAGGAATTTTCGGCTACACCTTC
-	TRBV11-3	TRBJ1-4	-	CASSLARPDGGDATNEKLFF	TGTGCCAGCAGCTTAGCCCGCCCGGACGGGGGGGACGCAACTAATGAAAAACTGTTTTTT
-	TRBV7-2	TRBJ1-1	-	CASSFRTGRVGTEAFF	TGTGCCAGCAGCTTTCGGACCGGGAGGGTAGGCACTGAAGCTTTCTTT
medium-sized	TRBV13	TRBJ2-1	TRBD1	CASSSDRDDNEQFF	TGTGCCAGCAGCTCAGACAGGGACGACAATGAGCAGTTCTTC
-	TRBV27	TRBJ2-1	TRBD2	CASSLAGGPNEQFF	TGTGCCAGCAGTTTAGCGGGGGGCCCAAATGAGCAGTTCTTC
-	TRBV4-1	TRBJ2-2	-	CASSQRGELFF	TGCGCCAGCAGCCAACGCGGGGAGCTGTTTTTT
once	TRBV27	TRBJ1-1	-	CASSSAGAITEAFF	TGTGCCAGCAGTTCCGCTGGGGCAATCACTGAAGCTTTCTTT
-	TRBV10-3	TRBJ2-7	TRBD2	CAISATSGTYEQYF	TGTGCCATCAGCGCAACTAGCGGGACCTACGAGCAGTACTTC
-	TRBV15	TRBJ2-3	-	CATSRGRSTDTQYF	TGTGCCACCAGCCGCGGGCGTAGCACAGATACGCAGTATTTT
-	TRBV7-6	TRBJ2-1	-	CASSLVRGETSYNEQFF	TGTGCCAGCAGCTTAGTAAGGGGTGAGACCTCCTACAATGAGCAGTTCTTC
-	TRBV10-2	TRBJ2-5	-	CASSDGGHPAETQYF	TGCGCCAGCAGTGATGGGGGACACCCAGCAGAGACCCAGTACTTC
once	TRBV6-5	TRBJ2-7	TRBD1	CASSYVTGAYEQYF	TGTGCCAGCAGTTACGTGACAGGGGCTTACGAGCAGTACTTC
-	TRBV4-1	TRBJ2-3	-	CASSPPGLSGDTQYF	TGCGCCAGCAGCCCCCCGGGACTTAGCGGAGATACGCAGTATTTT
-	TRBV7-6	TRBJ2-7	-	CASSRAGTTYEQYF	TGTGCCAGCAGCCGTGCGGGGACCACCTACGAGCAGTACTTC
few	TRBV29-1	TRBJ1-1	-	CSVVADYTEAFF	TGCAGCGTTGTGGCAGACTACACTGAAGCTTTCTTT
-	TRBV5-4	TRBJ2-1	-	CASSLGPLNEQFF	TGTGCCAGCAGCTTGGGGCCCCTCAATGAGCAGTTCTTC
-	TRBV19	TRBJ2-7	TRBD1	CASSSPGGYEQYF	TGTGCCAGTAGTAGCCCAGGGGGCTACGAGCAGTACTTC
-	TRBV6-4	TRBJ2-3	-	CASSDSLASDTQYF	TGTGCCAGCAGTGACTCGCTGGCCTCTGATACGCAGTATTTT
-	TRBV7-6	TRBJ1-1	-	CASSAGQLNTEAFF	TGTGCCAGCAGCGCCGGACAGTTGAACACTGAAGCTTTCTTT
-	TRBV4-1	TRBJ2-5	TRBD1	CASSQIQGPQETQYF	TGCGCCAGCAGCCAAATACAGGGGCCCCAAGAGACCCAGTACTTC
-	TRBV5-1	TRBJ2-7	-	CASSSQGRYEQYF	TGCGCCAGCAGCTCTCAGGGTCGCTACGAGCAGTACTTC
-	TRBV25-1	TRBJ2-7	TRBD1	CASSGTSGGEQYF	TGTGCCAGCAGTGGTACCTCAGGGGGTGAGCAGTACTTC
-	TRBV7-8	TRBJ2-5	-	CASSLEGQQEETQYF	TGTGCCAGCAGCTTAGAGGGGCAGCAAGAAGAGACCCAGTACTTC
once	TRBV30	TRBJ1-2	-	CAWSSVGDGYTF	TGTGCCTGGAGTTCTGTAGGGGATGGCTACACCTTC
-	TRBV6-6	TRBJ2-1	-	CASSYEGSSYNEQFF	TGTGCCAGCAGTTACGAGGGAAGCTCCTACAATGAGCAGTTCTTC
-	TRBV5-5	TRBJ2-5	-	CASSLRTEETQYF	TGTGCCAGCAGCCTCAGGACTGAAGAGACCCAGTACTTC
-	TRBV27	TRBJ1-3	TRBD1	CASSLGQGAASGNTIYF	TGTGCCAGCAGTTTAGGACAGGGGGCTGCATCTGGAAACACCATATATTTT
-	TRBV9	TRBJ2-2	TRBD2	CASSVGSATGGTGELFF	TGTGCCAGCAGCGTAGGATCAGCCACCGGGGGGACTGGGGAGCTGTTTTTT
-	TRBV12-5	TRBJ2-6	-	CASGLVGGPFGANVLTF	TGTGCTAGTGGTTTGGTCGGCGGTCCCTTCGGGGCCAACGTCCTGACTTTC
-	TRBV13	TRBJ2-2	-	CASTLGRGTGELFF	TGTGCCAGCACTCTTGGAAGGGGGACCGGGGAGCTGTTTTTT
-	TRBV21-1	TRBJ2-7	-	CASSKDCRTGEGYEQYF	TGTGCCAGCAGCAAAGATTGTAGGACAGGGGAAGGCTACGAGCAGTACTTC
once	TRBV10-2	TRBJ1-2	-	CASSEHAGGYTF	TGCGCCAGCAGTGAGCACGCCGGGGGCTACACCTTC
-	TRBV6-5	TRBJ2-1	-	CASSFGGEQFF	TGTGCCAGCAGCTTCGGGGGAGAGCAGTTCTTC
-	TRBV27	TRBJ2-1	-	CASSVRGANEQFF	TGTGCCAGCAGTGTACGGGGGGCGAATGAGCAGTTCTTC
-	TRBV7-9	TRBJ2-7	TRBD2	CASSLGLANEQYF	TGTGCCAGCAGCTTGGGACTAGCGAACGAGCAGTACTTC
-	TRBV7-2	TRBJ2-1	TRBD1	CASSPWTGEAYNEQFF	TGTGCCAGCAGCCCGTGGACAGGGGAGGCCTACAATGAGCAGTTCTTC
once	TRBV4-3	TRBJ2-1	-	CASSQDRLSYNEQFF	TGCGCCAGCAGCCAAGACAGACTATCCTACAATGAGCAGTTCTTC
-	TRBV15	TRBJ2-7	-	CATSSLEGRNEQYF	TGTGCCACCAGCAGTCTGGAGGGCCGAAACGAGCAGTACTTC
-	TRBV6-1	TRBJ1-3	-	CASSEGRTTGNTIYF	TGTGCCAGCAGTGAGGGCCGAACGACTGGAAACACCATATATTTT
-	TRBV10-2	TRBJ2-3	TRBD1	CASSGTGFTDTQYF	TGCGCCAGCAGTGGGACAGGATTCACAGATACGCAGTATTTT
-	TRBV6-1	TRBJ2-3	-	CASSLGGASTDTQYF	TGTGCCAGCAGTCTTGGAGGGGCTAGCACAGATACGCAGTATTTT
-	TRBV7-2	TRBJ2-2	-	CASSLGSITGELFF	TGTGCCAGCAGCTTAGGTAGTATAACCGGGGAGCTGTTTTTT
-	TRBV27	TRBJ1-5	-	CASSPYVRVNQPQHF	TGTGCCAGCAGTCCCTACGTGAGGGTCAATCAGCCCCAGCATTTT